The present entry profiles one T cell receptor (beta chain) with its context. Its antigen remains unidentified. TCRdb's table, derived via immunoSEQ multiplex PCR, lists solely in-frame clones and lacks some. The data show 180,000 or so clones, 75% to 90% seen once. The CDR3 has 12 amino acids. V was clipped by 4 bases and J by 5 bases, with 12 bases between them. Per germline, CDR1 SQVTM and CDR2 ANQGSEA. These data originate in a study of T cell responses to AZD1222 COVID-19 vaccine. Study-level results: Seropositive AZD1222 recipients at baseline numbered only six or seven. Targeting of unmutated variant regions was reportedly seen in nearly half of spike-specific TCRs. CD4 TCRs linked to vaccination spanned spike, dominating at 160-218 and 743-854.

The TCR was taken from an adult who received the MenACWY meningococcal vaccine as a control. Sequencing was performed on peripheral blood, taken 28 days after the second dose of the MenACWY control vaccine. V and J are TRBV29-1 and TRBJ2-7; D call uncertain. CDR3 DNA sequence: TGCAGCGTTGTGTTACCCTCGGACGAGCAGTACTTC. Its protein product is CSVVLPSDEQYF.